One and the same sample provided the 20 T cell receptor beta chains below, sequenced in a study of blood T cell repertoires in COVID-19. Assay: immunoSEQ multiplex PCR; the TCRdb copy retains only in-frame clones and omits some. Seen here are 180,000 or so clones, roughly 85% observed once, and the top ten hold 6.2%. Specimen: PBMCs or T cells enriched from blood (not recorded which). The receptors shown here come from a man in his forties who had recovered from COVID-19.

This rearrangement joins TRBV5-4 to TRBJ1-2, with TRBD1 as a possible D gene (6 bases). The CDR3 has 16 amino acids. The germline V gene encodes CDR1 SGHNT and CDR2 YYREEE (reference sequence). With 0 bases removed from V and 4 bases from J, the gap between germline ends came to 16 bases. The CDR3 loop is CASSLGRGLNFYGYTF. In DNA form, the CDR3 reads TGTGCCAGCAGCTTGGGCAGGGGATTAAACTTCTATGGCTACACCTTC.

The rearrangement uses TRBV30 and TRBJ2-2; D gene uncertain. There are 15 residues in the CDR3. Germline V CDR1 and CDR2: GTSNPN, SVGIG (reference sequence). The ends were cut back, 2 bases at V and 2 bases at J, with 12 bases in the middle. The CDR3 DNA reads TGTGCCTGGAGTTTGAAGCTCCCAAACACCGGGGAGCTGTTTTTT. This encodes CAWSLKLPNTGELFF.

Only a few counts were recorded for this clone. The gene calls are TRBV5-1 and TRBJ1-6; 7 bases line up with TRBD1. J gave up 6 bases and V 4 bases, and 4 bases lay outside the gene matches. CDR1 SGHRS and CDR2 YFSETQ come from the germline V gene. The CDR3 is made up of 14 amino acids. The chain's CDR3 is CASSAGQSNSPLHF. CDR3 nucleotides: TGCGCCAGCAGCGCGGGACAGAGTAATTCACCCCTCCACTTT.

The rearrangement joins TRBV2 to TRBJ1-6; D possibly corresponds to TRBD1 (6 bases). Germline CDR1 is SNHLY and CDR2 is FYNNEI. This CDR3 comprises 16 residues. With 6 bases removed from V and 3 bases from J, the gap between germline ends came to 15 bases. In DNA form, the CDR3 reads TGTGCCAGCAGCGCCCTAGACAGGCACTATAATTCACCCCTCCACTTT. This encodes CASSALDRHYNSPLHF.

The chain links TRBV4-1 to TRBJ1-1; a possible D gene is TRBD1 (6 bases). Trimming took 0 bases from V and 6 from J, leaving 11 bases between them. Germline V gene lookup returns CDR1 MGHRA and CDR2 YSYEKL. There are 14 residues in the CDR3. This CDR3 reads CASSQDGGGPEAFF. The CDR3 bases are TGCGCCAGCAGCCAAGATGGCGGGGGCCCTGAAGCTTTCTTT.

J is TRBJ1-6 and V is TRBV3-1 (or the pseudogene TRBV3-2); 7 bases are shared with TRBD1. Trimming at V came to 6 bases and at J to 8 bases, leaving 7 bases not matched to a gene. Germline CDR1 reads LGHDT; CDR2 reads YNNKEL (reference sequence). The CDR3 loop spans 14 amino acids. CDR3 loop: CASRATGWDSPLHF. The CDR3 DNA follows: TGTGCCAGCAGAGCGACAGGGTGGGATTCACCCCTCCACTTT.

V usage is TRBV4-1 and J usage is TRBJ2-3; the match to TRBD2 covers 7 bases. V lost 4 bases to trimming and J lost 8 bases; unmatched junction nucleotides: 3. CDR1 and CDR2 (germline): MGHRA, YSYEKL. The CDR3 length is 12 residues. The CDR3 nucleotides are TGCGCCAGCAGCCCGCCGGGGGGTACGCAGTATTTT. It encodes CASSPPGGTQYF.

The V gene is TRBV11-2, the J gene TRBJ1-6, with TRBD1 as a possible D gene (6 bases). Trimming cost V 5 bases and J 5 bases, with 10 bases left between them. Germline values: CDR1 SGHAT, CDR2 FQNNGV. This CDR3 is 14 amino acids long. This CDR3 reads CASSIRDNNSPLHF. CDR3 in DNA: TGTGCCAGCAGCATCCGGGACAATAATTCACCCCTCCACTTT. The entire variable domain, with the rest obtained from reference TRBV11-2 and TRBJ1-6, is as follows: EAGVAQSPRYKIIEKRQSVAFWCNPISGHATLYWYQQILGQGPKLLIQFQNNGVVDDSQLPKDRFSAERLKGVDSTLKIQPAKLEDSAVYLCASSIRDNNSPLHFGNGTRLTVT.

This rearrangement joins TRBV11-2 to TRBJ2-2; 7 bases are shared with TRBD2. Germline V gene lookup returns CDR1 SGHAT and CDR2 FQNNGV. V shed 5 bases, J shed 6 bases, and the junction held 9 bases outside the gene matches. The length of the CDR3 is 15 residues. CDR3 sequence: CASSLGTISAGELFF. CDR3 DNA: TGTGCCAGCAGCCTCGGGACTATAAGTGCCGGGGAGCTGTTTTTT.

This chain connects TRBV5-6 to TRBJ2-5; 10 nucleotides line up with TRBD1. The V segment lost 3 bases and the J segment 1 base; nucleotides outside the gene matches: 0. Germline assignment: CDR1 SGHDT and CDR2 YYEEEE. CDR3 length: 14 amino acids. The CDR3 spells CASSWDRGQETQYF. CDR3 coding DNA: TGTGCCAGCAGCTGGGACAGGGGCCAAGAGACCCAGTACTTC.

The table lists this clone with a count of one. The chain carries TRBV5-1 and TRBJ2-1; 9 nucleotides align to TRBD1. CDR1 and CDR2 from the germline V gene are SGHRS and YFSETQ. V trimming: 2 bases; J trimming: 7 bases; junction bases outside the gene matches: 7. The CDR3 has 15 amino acids. CDR3 nucleotides: TGCGCCAGCAGCTTCCGGACAGGGGTCAGGAATGAGCAGTTCTTC. It is translated as CASSFRTGVRNEQFF.

This rearrangement joins TRBV21-1 to TRBJ1-1; the DNA was not compared with TRBD1, the D call given in the table. TRBV21-1 is a known pseudogene. The CDR3 runs to 16 residues. Here the CDR3 reads CASLGQRFSLNTEAFF. The CDR3 nucleotides are TGTGCCAGCCTCGGACAGCGATTTTCCCTGAACACTGAAGCTTTCTTT.

Concerning this clone: Other DNA sequences within the sample encode an identical CDR3. The chain recombines TRBV27 with TRBJ2-7; TRBD1 agrees at 7 bases. Trimming cost V 3 bases and J 6 bases; bases outside gene matches: 2. The CDR3 contains 12 residues. Germline lookup yields CDR1 MNHEY and CDR2 SMNVEV (reference sequence). CDR3: CASSLSGGEQYF. Written as DNA, the CDR3 is TGTGCCAGCAGTTTGTCAGGGGGCGAGCAGTACTTC.

The chain carries TRBV11-1 and TRBJ2-5; D is perhaps TRBD1 (6 bases). This CDR3 contains 14 residues. From germline, CDR1 is SGHAT and CDR2 FQDESV (reference sequence). Trimming pared 2 bases from V and 6 bases from J, leaving 13 bases between. CDR3 sequence: CASSLRQGSQTQYF. The CDR3 DNA reads as TGTGCCAGCAGCTTACGCCAGGGGTCGCAGACCCAGTACTTC.

In DNA, the CDR3 is TGTGCCAGCTCCCCGGGGGGGACCCTATACGAGCAGTACTTC. Translated, it gives CASSPGGTLYEQYF. V gene TRBV18 combines with J gene TRBJ2-7, with 8 nucleotides matching TRBD2. This CDR3 region has 14 residues. The trim removed 6 bases at V and 4 bases at J, leaving 8 bases unmatched. The germline V gene has CDR1 KGHSH and CDR2 LQKENI.

The gene calls are TRBV5-6 and TRBJ1-6; D ambiguous. Trimming removed 4 bases from V and 5 bases from J, with 10 bases in between. Germline assignment: CDR1 SGHDT and CDR2 YYEEEE. The CDR3 is 14 amino acids. Here the CDR3 reads CASSLGFDNSPLHF. CDR3 sequence (DNA): TGTGCCAGCAGCCTCGGTTTTGATAATTCACCCCTCCACTTT.

V gene TRBV28 combines with J gene TRBJ2-2; 9 nucleotides align to TRBD1. Germline CDR1 is MDHEN and CDR2 is SYDVKM. The CDR3 length is 18 residues. The J segment lost 6 bases and the V segment lost 1 base, leaving 12 bases of the junction unmatched. The DNA of the CDR3 is TGTGCCAGCAGTTTATCGGGTCCGGGACAGGGAAGAGCCGGGGAGCTGTTTTTT. Residues: CASSLSGPGQGRAGELFF.

This clone has a handful of counts. The CDR3 DNA reads TGTGCCAGCAGCTCGGGACAGGGGAACACCGGGGAGCTGTTTTTT. Its protein is CASSSGQGNTGELFF. The chain couples TRBV7-6 to TRBJ2-2; 9 bases agree with TRBD1. The germline CDR1 and CDR2 sequences are SGHVS and FNYEAQ. This CDR3 contains 15 residues. V lost 4 bases to trimming and J lost 1 base; unmatched junction nucleotides: 1.

V and J are TRBV28 and TRBJ1-3; no clear D. The V gene lost 3 bases and the J gene lost 4 bases, with 13 bases spanning the gap. The CDR3 has 15 residues. Germline V gives CDR1 MDHEN, CDR2 SYDVKM. CDR3 bases: TGTGCCAGCAGTTTTGCGGGTCGACCCGGAAACACCATATATTTT. As protein: CASSFAGRPGNTIYF.

This clone was counted once. CDR3 nucleotides: TGTGCCAGCAGCGTAGCTGTGAAGGGGGCGAACTATGGCTACACCTTC. Translation: CASSVAVKGANYGYTF. V is TRBV9 and J is TRBJ1-2; 7 positions agree with TRBD1. Per germline, CDR1 SGDLS and CDR2 YYNGEE. There are 16 residues in the CDR3. Trimming removed 0 bases from V and 2 bases from J; junction bases left unmatched: 7.